This T cell receptor beta chain derives from a study of cytomegalovirus exposure and HLA in healthy donors. About the study: The early release's HLA-typed donors yielded some 85 million unique TCRs.

The PCR made use of 60 Vbeta and 13 Jbeta primers. The table came from immunoSEQ multiplex PCR; TCRdb's copy has only in-frame clones and leaves some out. The sample contains about 220,000 clones, roughly 85% of which appear only once. V was shortened by 3 bases and J by 3 bases, with 16 bases between the two germline ends. Germline CDR1 SGDLS, CDR2 YYNGEE. The CDR3 length is 16 residues. This clone was found a few times. Its antigen is undetermined. Whole-study findings and limits: The authors later found HLA-associated TCR beta chains more clonally expanded than equally common others. In a later analysis, V- and J-gene trimming of beta chains associated with a DCLRE1C missense variant, replicated independently. An analysis was carried out later, and it reportedly showed fewer N-insertions in an Asian-associated ancestry cluster than the approximately 670-donor mean.

The source material was PBMCs. This TCR derives from a male donor in good health and CMV-seronegative. The gene calls are TRBV9 and TRBJ2-1, with a possible D match to TRBD1 (5 bases). The CDR3 region is CASSALDNPYYNEQFF. For the CDR3, the DNA is TGTGCCAGCAGCGCTCTGGACAATCCATACTACAATGAGCAGTTCTTC.